This TCR beta chain was identified in a study of blood T cell repertoires in COVID-19. Study information: Whether acute or convalescent, the COVID-19 samples came from the United States, Italy and Spain. T cells, B-cell-depleted T cells, or PBMCs supplied cDNA or gDNA.

This clone was seen a single time. Original data processing: It was from reference gene primer amplification that nucleated cell counts were estimated. The repertoire was sequenced with immunoSEQ multiplex PCR; TCRdb's copy has only in-frame clones and lacks some. V, J and clone size are those of that table, while D and trimming were read from the DNA. The data hold tens of thousands of clones, with roughly 84% observed a single time. CDR1 and CDR2 from the germline V gene are MDHEN and SYDVKM. J was trimmed by 0 bases and V by 5 bases; bases with no gene match: 6. CDR3 length: 17 residues. The J gene is TRBJ1-6, the V gene TRBV28, with TRBD1 identical over 8 bases. Material for sequencing was peripheral blood. This clonotype was sampled from a woman aged 80 or older in a cohort sampled during active or convalescent COVID-19. This chain's CDR3 is CASSAQGASSYNSPLHF. The CDR3 bases are TGTGCCAGCAGTGCCCAGGGGGCGAGCTCCTATAATTCACCCCTCCACTTT. The variable domain in full, with the rest retrieved from reference TRBV28 and TRBJ1-6, is DVKVTQSSRYLVKRTGEKVFLECVQDMDHENMFWYRQDPGLGLRLIYFSYDVKMKEKGDIPEGYSVSREKKERFSLILESASTNQTSMYLCASSAQGASSYNSPLHFGNGTRLTVT.